Below, 8 T cell receptor beta chains from the same sample are listed, as sequenced in a study of OX40 agonist ivuxolimab in advanced cancers. TCRdb's table, derived via immunoSEQ multiplex PCR, lists solely in-frame clones and lacks some. The sample has about 78,000 clones; approximately 88% are singletons. The sample in question was CD4+ or CD8+ T cells sorted from blood, obtained in a trial of the OX40 agonist ivuxolimab. The receptors shown here come from an adult with an advanced solid tumor such as melanoma, head and neck, liver or kidney cancer.

V usage is TRBV28 and J usage is TRBJ2-7, with 8 bases identical to TRBD1. V dropped 2 bases and J dropped 4; count of bases not matched to a gene: 7. This CDR3 is built from 15 residues. Germline CDR1 and CDR2: MDHEN and SYDVKM. The CDR3 loop is CASSLPRRGQYEQYF. The CDR3 DNA follows: TGTGCCAGCAGTTTACCGCGCAGGGGGCAATACGAGCAGTACTTC.

The chain recombines TRBV10-3 with TRBJ1-2; TRBD1 is a possible D gene (5 bases). CDR3 length equals 14 residues. Trimming stripped 2 bases from V and 5 bases from J, with 12 bases between. CDR1 is ENHRY, CDR2 SYGVKD, per germline. In DNA form, the CDR3 reads TGTGCCATCAGTGAGGACAGTACGGCGTATGGCTACACCTTC. It encodes CAISEDSTAYGYTF.

This clone was counted only a few times. The chain combines TRBV6-5 with TRBJ2-2; D not certain. The CDR3 loop spans 15 amino acids. V shed 2 bases and J shed 3 bases, with 10 bases lying between them. The germline V gene has CDR1 MNHEY and CDR2 SVGAGI. The CDR3 DNA reads as TGTGCCAGCAGTTACGGTAGTGAAGACACCGGGGAGCTGTTTTTT. It is translated as CASSYGSEDTGELFF.

V is TRBV4-3 and J is TRBJ2-2, with D tentatively TRBD1 or TRBD2 (5 bases each). Germline loops: CDR1 LGHNA, CDR2 YSLEER. The ends were cut back, 0 bases at V and 6 bases at J, with 14 bases in the middle. The CDR3 is 16 residues long. The CDR3 nucleotides are TGCGCCAGCAGCCAAGATCTGATAAGGGACGCCGGGGAGCTGTTTTTT. Encoded protein: CASSQDLIRDAGELFF.

The V gene is TRBV2, the J gene TRBJ1-4; 7 bases match TRBD1. Looked up from germline, CDR1 is SNHLY and CDR2 is FYNNEI. The CDR3 sequence is 13 residues long. The V and J ends lost 5 bases and 4 bases, in that order; junction bases with no gene match: 1. The CDR3 coding sequence is TGTGCCAGCAGTAACAGGGGTAATGAAAAACTGTTTTTT. As protein: CASSNRGNEKLFF.

The chain has TRBV28 and TRBJ2-2; maybe TRBD1 (5 bases). V lost 6 bases, J lost 7 bases, and 15 bases lay in between. Germline V gives CDR1 MDHEN, CDR2 SYDVKM. This CDR3 has 14 residues. The chain's CDR3 is CASREQGVSGELFF. The CDR3, as DNA: TGTGCCAGCAGGGAACAAGGGGTCAGCGGGGAGCTGTTTTTT.

The chain is built from TRBV27 and TRBJ2-5; TRBD1 matches at 8 bases. Germline CDR1 MNHEY, CDR2 SMNVEV (reference sequence). V dropped 5 bases and J dropped 2; count of bases not matched to a gene: 4. The CDR3 sequence is 14 residues long. CDR3 loop: CASSAHRGQETQYF. CDR3 sequence (DNA): TGTGCCAGCAGTGCCCACAGGGGGCAAGAGACCCAGTACTTC.

The chain joins TRBV28 to TRBJ2-7; no firm D call. Germline V gives CDR1 MDHEN, CDR2 SYDVKM. V was clipped by 0 bases and J by 2 bases, with 8 bases between them. This CDR3 is 14 amino acids long. Here the CDR3 DNA reads TGTGCCAGCAGTTTATGGGTCGGAGCCTACGAGCAGTACTTC. It codes for CASSLWVGAYEQYF. Looking up the rest from reference TRBV28 and TRBJ2-7 gives the full variable domain: DVKVTQSSRYLVKRTGEKVFLECVQDMDHENMFWYRQDPGLGLRLIYFSYDVKMKEKGDIPEGYSVSREKKERFSLILESASTNQTSMYLCASSLWVGAYEQYFGPGTRLTVT.